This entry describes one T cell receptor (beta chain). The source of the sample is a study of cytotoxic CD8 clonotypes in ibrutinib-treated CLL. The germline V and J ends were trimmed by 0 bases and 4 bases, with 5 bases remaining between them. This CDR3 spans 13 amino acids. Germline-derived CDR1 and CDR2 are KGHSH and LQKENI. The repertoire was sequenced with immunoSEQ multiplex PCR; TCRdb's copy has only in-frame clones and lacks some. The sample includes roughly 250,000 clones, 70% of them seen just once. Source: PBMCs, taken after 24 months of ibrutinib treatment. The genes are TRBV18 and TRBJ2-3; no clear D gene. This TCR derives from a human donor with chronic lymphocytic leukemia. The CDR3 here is CASSPPMADTQYF. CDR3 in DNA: TGTGCCAGCTCACCACCGATGGCAGATACGCAGTATTTT.